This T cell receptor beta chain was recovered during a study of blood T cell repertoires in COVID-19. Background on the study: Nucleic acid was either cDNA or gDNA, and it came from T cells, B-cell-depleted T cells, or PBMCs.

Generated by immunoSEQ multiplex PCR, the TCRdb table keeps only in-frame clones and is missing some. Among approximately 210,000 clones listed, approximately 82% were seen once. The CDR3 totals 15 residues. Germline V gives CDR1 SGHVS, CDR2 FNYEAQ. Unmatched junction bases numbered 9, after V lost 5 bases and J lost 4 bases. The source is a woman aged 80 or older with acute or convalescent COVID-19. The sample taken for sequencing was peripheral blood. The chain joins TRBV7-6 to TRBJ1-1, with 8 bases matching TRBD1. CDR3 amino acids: CASSKDRERITEAFF. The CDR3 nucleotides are TGTGCCAGCAGCAAGGACAGGGAGAGGATCACTGAAGCTTTCTTT.